Presented here are 32 T cell receptor beta chains from one specimen sequenced in a study of tumor-infiltrating lymphocytes in primary liver carcinoma. With roughly 500 ng total RNA as template and a constant-region primer, TCR beta cDNA was made. Libraries covering TCR beta were generated through three nested multiplex PCR rounds (using a slightly modified ARM-PCR). TRBV1-TRBV30 forward and Cbeta reverse primers drove the first two approximately 10-cycle rounds. TCRdb processed the multiplex PCR reads anew with MiXCR; each CDR3 protein has one entry. The sample includes roughly 70,000 distinct CDR3 sequences, 71% seen only once; the top ten take around two fifths. Each 20-30 mg portion of unsorted bulk tissue served as the source for co-extraction of RNA and DNA. Sequenced sample: liver tumor tissue from sampling region 4. Subset of the sample: tumor region T4, right-lateral pole. All receptors come from a man aged 40-50 years with primary liver carcinoma and hepatitis B virus infection.

This clonotype showed up just a few times. For the CDR3, the DNA is TGTGCCCGGGTGGAATACAATGAGCAGTTCTTC. It codes for CARVEYNEQFF. The V and J genes are TRBV30 and TRBJ2-1; D remains ambiguous. Trimming shortened V by 8 bases and J by 4 bases, and 9 bases separated the two germline ends. Per the germline V gene, CDR1 is GTSNPN and CDR2 is SVGIG (reference sequence). The CDR3 covers 11 residues. The whole variable domain, remainder taken from reference TRBV30 and TRBJ2-1, is SQTIHQWPATLVQPVGSPLSLECTVEGTSNPNLYWYRQAAGRGLQLLFYSVGIGQISSEVPQNLSASRPQDRQFILSSKKLLLSDSGFYLCARVEYNEQFFGPGTRLTVL.

A remark on this clonotype: This is likely a read error, given that the CDR3 carries no conserved phenylalanine or tryptophan at its end. The DNA is omitted, as the CDR3 cannot be located on it reliably, and the CDR3 follows TCRdb's listing. The chain is built from TRBV11-2 and TRBJ2-7; TRBD1, as called in the table, went unchecked against the DNA. Germline lookup yields CDR1 SGHAT and CDR2 FQNNGV. A total of 15 residues make up the CDR3, ends included. CDR3 sequence: CASSLESGISGEQYS.

Remarks on this clonotype: An end of the junction differs from the germline gene, which may be a read error. The gene calls are TRBV6-5 and TRBJ1-1; D ambiguous. Germline V lookup: CDR1 MNHEY, CDR2 SVGAGI. CDR3 length equals 13 residues. CDR3 residues: CASSYFRNTEDFF. DNA for the CDR3: TGCGCCAGCAGTTATTTCAGGAACACTGAAGATTTCTTT.

Points on this clonotype: The junction departs from germline at one end; a sequencing error may be responsible. The chain carries TRBV11-2 and TRBJ2-3; D unresolved. CDR3 size: 14 residues. Germline CDR1 SGHAT, CDR2 FQNNGV. CDR3 loop: CAGSLEVYTDAQYF. In nucleotides, the CDR3 is TGTGCCGGCAGCTTAGAAGTTTACACCGATGCGCAGTATTTT.

Details on this clonotype: At one end, the junction sequence differs from germline, possibly due to a read error. The chain links TRBV29-1 to TRBJ2-1; unclear D gene. CDR1 and CDR2 (germline): SQVTM, ANQGSEA. The CDR3 extends over 16 amino acids. For the CDR3, the DNA is TGCAGCGTCGTCACGTTTCGGCCCTGGTCCCGTCAAGAGCACTTCTTC. Its protein product is CSVVTFRPWSRQEHFF.

In the case of this clonotype: An end of the junction does not agree with germline; a read error may underlie this. This chain connects TRBV5-4 to TRBJ1-2, with D perhaps TRBD1 (5 bases). Germline CDR1 reads SGHNT; CDR2 reads YYREEE (reference sequence). This CDR3 contains 14 residues. The CDR3 bases are TGTGCCAGCAGCTCGGACATTTCCCCTAGTGGCTACATCTTC. Translated: CASSSDISPSGYIF.

This clonotype has just one count. This likely comes from a read error, as the CDR3 has no conserved phenylalanine or tryptophan at its end. This chain joins TRBV11-2 and TRBJ1-4, with 7 bases matching TRBD1. The ends lost 0 bases at V and 14 bases at J; junction bases unmatched: 9. The V gene's germline CDR1 is SGHAT and CDR2 FQNNGV. The CDR3 contains 14 residues. The CDR3 nucleotides are TGTGCCAGCAGCTTAGATCTTAGGGGGCTCAGGCTGTTTATT. It codes for CASSLDLRGLRLFI.

This CDR3 is CSATPDKGDEQYF. Written as DNA, the CDR3 is TGCAGCGCCACCCCCGATAAGGGGGACGAGCAGTACTTC. The chain links TRBV29-1 to TRBJ2-7; possibly TRBD1 for D (6 bases). The germline V gene encodes CDR1 SQVTM and CDR2 ANQGSEA. With 7 bases removed from V and 5 bases from J, the gap between germline ends came to 18 bases. The CDR3 has 13 amino acids.

The V gene is TRBV29-1, the J gene TRBJ2-5; D gene unclear. This CDR3 region has 13 residues. Trimming took 5 bases from V and 3 from J, leaving 13 bases between them. Germline CDR1 reads SQVTM; CDR2 reads ANQGSEA. This chain's CDR3 is CSVLDRPKETQYF. The DNA of the CDR3 is TGCAGCGTTTTAGATCGCCCCAAAGAGACCCAGTACTTC.

Worth noting for this clonotype: As the CDR3 is not closed by the conserved phenylalanine or tryptophan, this likely results from a read error. V gene TRBV11-2 combines with J gene TRBJ2-1, with D unresolved. The CDR3 is 16 amino acids. Germline V CDR1 and CDR2: SGHAT, FQNNGV. CDR3 nucleotides: TGTGCCAGCAGCTTAGATCCGGAGAGCTCCTACAATGGGCAGTTCTCC. This sequence encodes CASSLDPESSYNGQFS.

This clonotype appeared once. The junction differs from germline at one of its ends, possibly a read error. J is TRBJ1-6 and V is TRBV12-3 or TRBV12-4, with 8 bases matching TRBD1. The length of the CDR3 is 15 residues. The CDR3 is CTSSRDRRAGSPLHF. In nucleotides, the CDR3 is TGTACCAGCAGCCGGGACAGGAGAGCAGGGTCACCCCTCCACTTT.

To note about this clonotype: One end of the junction fails to match germline, which may point to a read error. The rearrangement joins TRBV10-3 to TRBJ2-7, with D possibly TRBD2 on 5 matching bases. CDR1 ENHRY and CDR2 SYGVKD come from the germline V gene. The CDR3 has 15 amino acids. The CDR3 loop reads CTISDIRLRTYEQYF. Written as DNA, the CDR3 is TGTACCATCAGTGATATCAGGTTAAGGACTTACGAGCAGTACTTC.

For this clonotype: A read error may be the cause here, since a much bigger clone is one base away. The chain links TRBV28 to TRBJ2-5; D possibly corresponds to TRBD1 (6 bases). CDR3 size: 15 residues. V was trimmed by 3 bases and J by 5 bases, leaving 16 bases between them. Germline CDR1 is MDHEN and CDR2 is SYDVKM. Here the CDR3 DNA reads TGTGCCAGCAGTTTCCCCAGTCCAGGGGATGAGACCCAGTACTTC. It yields the protein CASSFPSPGDETQYF.

On this clonotype itself: One end of the junction is discordant with germline, which a read error may explain. CDR3 nucleotides: TGTGTCAGCAGCCCCGCAACGAGAGGGGGACAAGAGACCCAATACTTC. Translation gives CVSSPATRGGQETQYF. The J gene is TRBJ2-5, the V gene TRBV5-4; a weak D match, TRBD1 (6 bases). The CDR3 covers 16 residues. The V gene's germline CDR1 is SGHNT and CDR2 YYREEE (reference sequence).

On this clonotype itself: This may be a read error, as it is one base from a much larger clone. The chain has TRBV11-3 and TRBJ2-3; D remains unclear. The CDR3 length is 13 residues. The germline CDR1 and CDR2 sequences are SGHNT and YENEEA. The CDR3 loop is CASSLDLVDRQYF. CDR3 nucleotide sequence: TGTGCCAGCAGCTTAGATCTGGTAGATAGGCAGTATTTT.

A remark on this clonotype: As the CDR3 is not closed by the conserved phenylalanine or tryptophan, this likely results from a read error. CDR3 sequence reads: CASSLGQGLERQYY. The CDR3 DNA reads as TGTGCCAGCAGCTTGGGACAGGGCCTCGAACGGCAGTACTAC. V gene TRBV7-9 combines with J gene TRBJ2-7, with 9 bases that match TRBD1. Germline loops: CDR1 SEHNR, CDR2 FQNEAQ (reference sequence). V gave up 3 bases and J gave up 9 bases; unmatched junction bases: 9. This CDR3 has 14 residues.

This clonotype was detected a few times. V is TRBV29-1 and J is TRBJ2-5, with D perhaps TRBD2 (6 bases). Germline values: CDR1 SQVTM, CDR2 ANQGSEA. The CDR3 runs to 13 residues. The V end was cut by 6 bases, the J end by 9 bases, with 20 bases between. The CDR3 spells CSVHTGTEESQYF. For the CDR3, the DNA is TGCAGCGTCCACACTGGGACTGAAGAATCCCAGTACTTC.

The rearrangement joins TRBV29-1 to TRBJ2-1, with 7 bases lining up with TRBD1. Trimming took 7 bases from V and 4 from J; bases not matched to a gene: 10. There are 14 residues in the CDR3. Germline V gives CDR1 SQVTM, CDR2 ANQGSEA. The DNA for the CDR3 is TGCAGCGGGAACGGACAGGTGACATACAATGAGCAGTTCTTC. Residues: CSGNGQVTYNEQFF.

Points on this clonotype: The missing conserved phenylalanine or tryptophan at the end of this CDR3 makes a read error likely. V usage is TRBV11-2 and J usage is TRBJ2-1; 7 nucleotides align to TRBD1. CDR3 length: 15 residues. Germline V gives CDR1 SGHAT, CDR2 FQNNGV. The trim removed 4 bases at V and 11 bases at J, leaving 14 bases unmatched. The CDR3 protein is CASSSGTGAKDKQFL. DNA for the CDR3: TGTGCCAGCAGCTCCGGAACAGGGGCTAAAGATAAGCAGTTCCTC.

A remark on this clonotype: The germline gene is not matched at one end of the junction; a read error may be the cause. This sequence joins TRBV7-9 and TRBJ1-5, with a tentative D call TRBD1 (5 bases). Germline V gives CDR1 SEHNR, CDR2 FQNEAQ (reference sequence). The CDR3 runs 14 residues. The CDR3 DNA is TGTGCCAGCCAGGGCAGAGGGAACTATCAGCCCCGGCATTTT. It is translated as CASQGRGNYQPRHF. The full variable domain, with the rest looked up from reference TRBV7-9 and TRBJ1-5, is DTGVSQNPRHKITKRGQNVTFRCDPISEHNRLYWYRQTLGQGPEFLTYFQNEAQLEKSRLLSDRFSAERPKGSFSTLEIQRTEQGDSAMYLCASQGRGNYQPRHFGDGTRLSIL.

V gene TRBV10-3 combines with J gene TRBJ1-2, with D perhaps TRBD1 (5 bases). CDR1 ENHRY and CDR2 SYGVKD come from the germline V gene. Trimming removed 6 bases at V and 8 bases at J, with 19 bases between. This CDR3 has 14 residues. CDR3 in amino acids: CAIRRGPTREGYTF. CDR3 DNA: TGTGCCATCAGGAGGGGACCAACAAGGGAAGGCTACACCTTC.

The V call is TRBV29-1, the J call TRBJ2-2; D is tentatively TRBD1 or TRBD2 (5 bases each). The CDR3 length is 14 residues. Germline CDR1 SQVTM, CDR2 ANQGSEA. The CDR3 protein is CNVLGPGPSGELFF. The CDR3, as DNA: TGCAACGTCCTCGGTCCGGGACCCAGCGGGGAGCTGTTTTTT.

As for this clonotype: A read error may account for a junction end that differs from germline. Here the CDR3 DNA reads TGTGACAGCAACCGGACTAGCGAGTACTACGAGCAGTACTTC. Protein sequence: CDSNRTSEYYEQYF. The chain carries TRBV7-9 and TRBJ2-7; 9 nucleotides align to TRBD2. CDR1 and CDR2 (germline): SEHNR, FQNEAQ (reference sequence). The CDR3 is 14 residues long.

The chain uses TRBV6-1 and TRBJ2-1; TRBD2 matches 9 bases. Germline CDR1 and CDR2: MNHNS and SASEGT. The CDR3 loop spans 15 amino acids. Losses at the gene ends were 5 bases for V and 7 bases for J; bases not matched to a gene: 9. This CDR3 reads CASSKEAGGYNEQFF. Here the CDR3 DNA reads TGTGCCAGCAGTAAAGAAGCGGGAGGATATAATGAGCAGTTCTTC.

Note on this clonotype: A much larger clone lies one base from this, so it may be a read error. This chain connects TRBV11-2 to TRBJ2-2; D is uncertain. This CDR3 has 18 residues. Germline V lookup: CDR1 SGHAT, CDR2 FQNNGV. CDR3 sequence (DNA): TGTTCCAGCATCATCACCGCTACATGGACGGTGAGGACCGGGGAGCTGTTTTTT. Protein: CSSIITATWTVRTGELFF.

With regard to this clonotype: At one boundary the junction diverges from the germline segment, which might be a read error. The chain combines TRBV6-2 or TRBV6-3 with TRBJ2-3, with D uncertain. CDR1 and CDR2 from the germline V gene are MNHEY and SVGEGT. This CDR3 has 12 residues. CDR3 sequence reads: CVSKSGADTQYF. CDR3 DNA sequence: TGTGTCAGCAAGAGTGGTGCAGATACGCAGTATTTT.

Only a few counts were recorded for this clonotype. This rearrangement joins TRBV4-1 to TRBJ1-3; D unresolved. The V and J ends lost 2 bases and 8 bases respectively, with 4 bases between them. Germline CDR1 MGHRA, CDR2 YSYEKL. CDR3 length equals 11 residues. As DNA, the CDR3 is TGCGCCAGCAGCCAACCAGACACCATATATTTT. This translates into CASSQPDTIYF.

The V call is TRBV29-1, the J call TRBJ2-1; 7 bases fit TRBD1. Trimming removed 1 base from V and 4 bases from J; junction bases left unmatched: 4. Germline values: CDR1 SQVTM, CDR2 ANQGSEA. The CDR3 is 14 amino acids. The CDR3: CSVEGRGQYNEQFF. The CDR3 nucleotides read TGCAGCGTTGAAGGCCGGGGACAGTACAATGAGCAGTTCTTC.

In the case of this clonotype: A read error is possible here, since a much larger clone lies one base away. The J gene is TRBJ1-6, the V gene TRBV6-5, with D hard to call. V dropped 0 bases and J dropped 8 bases, with 11 bases sitting between them. CDR1 and CDR2 from the germline V gene are MNHEY and SVGAGI. The CDR3 runs to 15 residues. As DNA, the CDR3 is TGTGCCAGCAGTTACTCATCGGACCACTATTCACCCCTCCACTTT. Its protein is CASSYSSDHYSPLHF.

On this clonotype: One junction end disagrees with the germline gene, perhaps due to a read error. The genes are TRBV29-1 and TRBJ2-2, with 8 bases that match TRBD2. Germline lookup yields CDR1 SQVTM and CDR2 ANQGSEA. The CDR3 consists of 14 residues. The CDR3 loop reads CSVTLAVNIGELFF. The CDR3 nucleotides are TGCAGCGTTACACTAGCGGTTAACATCGGGGAGCTGTTTTTT.

This rearrangement joins TRBV29-1 to TRBJ2-5; D perhaps matches TRBD1 (6 bases). Looked up from germline, CDR1 is SQVTM and CDR2 is ANQGSEA. The CDR3 has 13 amino acids. CDR3 sequence (DNA): TGCATTGGACTCACTCAGGGGATGGAGACCCAGTACTTC. Translated, it gives CIGLTQGMETQYF.

Sample share makes this clonotype medium-sized. V gene TRBV4-1 combines with J gene TRBJ2-2; 10 positions match TRBD2. Losses at the gene ends were 0 bases for V and 3 bases for J; bases not matched to a gene: 7. Looked up from germline, CDR1 is MGHRA and CDR2 is YSYEKL. There are 18 residues in the CDR3. The CDR3 nucleotides read TGCGCCAGCAGCCAAGACAGCGGGGGGGCGTGGTACACCGGGGAGCTGTTTTTT. Protein product: CASSQDSGGAWYTGELFF.